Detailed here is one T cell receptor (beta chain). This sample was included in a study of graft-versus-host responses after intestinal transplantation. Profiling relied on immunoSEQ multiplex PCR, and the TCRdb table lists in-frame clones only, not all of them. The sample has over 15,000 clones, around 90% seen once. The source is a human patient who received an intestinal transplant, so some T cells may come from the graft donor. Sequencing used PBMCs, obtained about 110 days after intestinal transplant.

CDR3 residues: CATSRGGPGNEQFF. CDR3 sequence (DNA): TGTGCCACCAGCAGAGGGGGGCCCGGCAATGAGCAGTTCTTC. The chain links TRBV15 to TRBJ2-1; tentative D call: TRBD1 (6 bases). This CDR3 has 14 residues. In germline, CDR1 is LNHNV, CDR2 YYDKDF (reference sequence). V was cut by 1 base and J by 6 bases, with 10 bases left in between.